This T cell receptor beta chain was recorded in a study of blood T cell repertoires in COVID-19. The germline V and J ends were trimmed by 4 bases and 0 bases, with 13 bases remaining between them. Germline CDR1 and CDR2: SGHTA and FQGTGA. The CDR3 is 16 residues long. The protocol was immunoSEQ multiplex PCR, while the TCRdb copy is restricted to in-frame clones and leaves out a portion. The data show roughly 67,000 clones, with 86% seen just once and approximately 4.2% held by the top ten. The source material was peripheral blood. The genes are TRBV7-3 and TRBJ2-4, with no clear D. This receptor was identified in a man aged 50 to 60 with acute or convalescent COVID-19. The CDR3 reads CASSSIAALAKNIQYF. DNA of the CDR3: TGTGCCAGCAGCTCCATAGCTGCACTAGCCAAAAACATTCAGTACTTC.